These 11 T cell receptor beta chains share one sample of origin, sequenced in a study of long-term antiretroviral therapy in people with HIV. Researchers report immunoSEQ v3.0 was run at survey level. Data came from immunoSEQ multiplex PCR; TCRdb stores just in-frame clones and leaves some out. The sample has roughly 16,000 clones, more than 60% seen once. This sample comprised unsorted PBMCs, obtained 2.1 years after starting antiretroviral therapy. The receptors here all came from a man aged 35-49 years with HIV.

The chain recombines TRBV30 with TRBJ2-3; 9 bases map to TRBD2. The germline gives CDR1 GTSNPN, CDR2 SVGIG (reference sequence). Unmatched junction bases numbered 10, after V lost 2 bases and J lost 1 base. The CDR3 is 17 amino acids. CDR3 coding DNA: TGTGCCTGGAGTAGGTCTATAGCGGGGGCTCGCACAGATACGCAGTATTTT. As protein: CAWSRSIAGARTDTQYF.

The CDR3 spells CASSPPDSFFYEQYF. CDR3 in DNA: TGTGCCAGCTCACCACCGGACAGCTTCTTCTACGAGCAGTACTTC. V gene TRBV18 combines with J gene TRBJ2-7; a weak D match, TRBD1 (6 bases). V was clipped by 0 bases and J by 3 bases, with 12 bases between them. The germline gives CDR1 KGHSH, CDR2 LQKENI. This CDR3 comprises 15 residues.

V is TRBV7-3 and J is TRBJ1-1; the match to TRBD1 covers 7 bases. The CDR3 consists of 13 residues. From germline, CDR1 is SGHTA and CDR2 FQGTGA. The V segment lost 6 bases and the J segment 7 bases; nucleotides outside the gene matches: 8. The CDR3 DNA reads as TGTGCCAGCAGGTACGGGACAGCCAGTGAAGCTTTCTTT. Protein: CASRYGTASEAFF.

The gene calls are TRBV15 and TRBJ2-7; D is uncertain. This CDR3 is 13 amino acids long. Germline CDR1 reads LNHNV; CDR2 reads YYDKDF (reference sequence). The ends were cut back, 0 bases at V and 6 bases at J, with 9 bases in the middle. The CDR3 is CATSRDPLSEQYF. CDR3 coding DNA: TGTGCCACCAGCAGAGACCCTCTCTCCGAGCAGTACTTC.

The chain uses TRBV5-4 and TRBJ1-3; the match to TRBD1 covers 7 bases. This CDR3 has 14 residues. Per the germline V gene, CDR1 is SGHNT and CDR2 is YYREEE (reference sequence). V lost 3 bases, J lost 1 base, and 1 base stayed unmatched. DNA of the CDR3: TGTGCCAGCAGCTCCAGGGGGTCTGGAAACACCATATATTTT. As protein: CASSSRGSGNTIYF.

V gene TRBV5-4 combines with J gene TRBJ1-4, with TRBD1 identical over 7 bases. The length of the CDR3 is 14 residues. Per germline, CDR1 SGHNT and CDR2 YYREEE (reference sequence). With V trimmed by 1 base and J by 6 bases, 3 bases remained unmatched. CDR3 nucleotide sequence: TGTGCCAGCAGCTTGAGGCAGGGGGATGAAAAACTGTTTTTT. It translates to CASSLRQGDEKLFF.

The chain is built from TRBV4-2 and TRBJ2-2; maybe TRBD1 (5 bases). V was trimmed by 1 base and J by 8 bases, leaving 20 bases between them. Germline V gene lookup returns CDR1 LGHNA and CDR2 YNFKEQ. This CDR3 region has 17 residues. CDR3 amino acids: CASSQVPQGLRPGELFF. The CDR3 DNA is TGTGCCAGCAGCCAAGTACCCCAGGGTCTAAGACCGGGGGAGCTGTTTTTT.

The rearrangement uses TRBV18 and TRBJ2-7, with 10 bases lining up with TRBD1. Germline CDR1 is KGHSH and CDR2 is LQKENI. The CDR3 runs 18 residues. V shed 3 bases and J 0 bases; nucleotides not matched to a gene: 11. CDR3 bases: TGTGCCAGCTCACCCGGGACAGGGGCCGCCCCAAGCTCCTACGAGCAGTACTTC. Its translation is CASSPGTGAAPSSYEQYF.

The chain carries TRBV13 and TRBJ1-1; tentative D call: TRBD1 (5 bases). Germline CDR1 PRHDT, CDR2 FYEKMQ (reference sequence). This CDR3 region has 14 residues. V was trimmed by 5 bases and J by 3 bases, leaving 13 bases between them. CDR3 coding DNA: TGTGCCAGCAGCCCCGGGACGCCTTACACTGAAGCTTTCTTT. Protein: CASSPGTPYTEAFF. The full variable domain, its missing parts supplied by reference TRBV13 and TRBJ1-1, is AAGVIQSPRHLIKEKRETATLKCYPIPRHDTVYWYQQGPGQDPQFLISFYEKMQSDKGSIPDRFSAQQFSDYHSELNMSSLELGDSALYFCASSPGTPYTEAFFGQGTRLTVV.

The chain carries TRBV5-3 and TRBJ1-2; maybe TRBD1 (5 bases). TRBV5-3 is recorded as an ORF, its role being uncertain. The germline V and J ends were trimmed by 0 bases and 2 bases, with 11 bases remaining between them. The CDR3 extends over 15 amino acids. For the CDR3, the DNA is TGTGCCAGAAGCTTGGAGGCAGGGAGGAACTATGGCTACACCTTC. Protein: CARSLEAGRNYGYTF.

The chain carries TRBV5-1 and TRBJ1-4, with unresolved D. Germline CDR1 is SGHRS and CDR2 is YFSETQ. CDR3 length equals 13 residues. V lost 4 bases and J lost 0, with 4 bases in between. The DNA of the CDR3 is TGCGCCAGCAGCAGTGCAACTAATGAAAAACTGTTTTTT. Its protein product is CASSSATNEKLFF.